This is a list of T cell receptor beta chains from one sample in a study of T-cell memory formation after mild COVID-19. TCRdb called the 5' RACE reads again in MiXCR, with one record for every CDR3 protein. The data hold approximately 150,000 distinct CDR3 sequences, with about 14% observed a single time. The material sequenced was PBMCs or a T cell subset sorted from them (not recorded which). The receptors were gathered from an adult woman who had mild COVID-19 (a few samples of this study predate the infection). Cell type and time point are not known. CDR3s include the opening cysteine and the closing phenylalanine or tryptophan. The D gene is left open where the match is weak. Size values are once, few and many counts, or a class for expanded clones, and some rows have none.

J | V | size | D | CDR3 | DNA
TRBJ2-3 | TRBV7-6 | NA | TRBD1 | CASSTYSGGLRDTQYF | TGTGCCAGCAGCACCTATTCAGGGGGCCTTAGGGATACGCAGTATTTT
TRBJ2-3 | TRBV6-2/TRBV6-3 | NA | TRBD2 | CASSYGGAGGTDTQYF | TGTGCCAGCAGTTACGGCGGAGCGGGAGGGACAGATACGCAGTATTTT
TRBJ2-7 | TRBV5-6 | NA | NA | CASSPFEWNYEQYF | TGTGCCAGCAGCCCCTTTGAGTGGAACTACGAGCAGTACTTC
TRBJ1-5 | TRBV7-9 | NA | NA | CASSLADQPQHF | TGTGCCAGCAGCTTAGCCGATCAGCCCCAGCATTTT
TRBJ2-3 | TRBV15 | NA | TRBD2 | CATSRRIGLAGGDTQYF | TGTGCCACCAGCCGGCGAATAGGACTAGCGGGAGGAGATACGCAGTATTTT
TRBJ2-1 | TRBV6-4 | NA | TRBD2 | CASSELAGGHEQFF | TGTGCCAGCAGTGAACTAGCGGGGGGGCATGAGCAGTTCTTC
TRBJ2-5 | TRBV5-6 | NA | NA | CASSLVRGAETQYF | TGTGCCAGCAGCTTGGTCCGGGGGGCGGAGACCCAGTACTTC
TRBJ2-7 | TRBV21-1 | many | NA | CASSASLSGRRAYEQYF | TGTGCCAGCAGCGCCTCACTGTCAGGCCGCAGGGCCTACGAGCAGTACTTC
TRBJ2-1 | TRBV11-2 | NA | TRBD2 | CASSPSSGAYNEQFF | TGTGCCAGCAGCCCGTCTAGCGGGGCTTACAATGAGCAGTTCTTC
TRBJ2-7 | TRBV3-1 | few | NA | CASRHRDGVTYEQYF | TGTGCCAGCAGACACCGGGACGGAGTCACCTACGAGCAGTACTTC
TRBJ2-2 | TRBV7-2 | NA | NA | CASRRTDPGELFF | TGTGCCAGCAGGAGGACAGATCCTGGGGAGCTGTTTTTT
TRBJ2-7 | TRBV10-3 | NA | NA | CAISEVSGGEQYF | TGTGCCATCAGTGAAGTTTCCGGGGGCGAGCAGTACTTC
TRBJ2-2 | TRBV7-8 | few | NA | CARFGGGRNTGELFF | TGTGCCAGATTCGGTGGGGGGAGGAACACCGGGGAGCTGTTTTTT
TRBJ2-1 | TRBV27 | NA | TRBD1 | CASSTPDRGSYNEQFF | TGTGCCAGCAGTACGCCGGACAGGGGATCCTACAATGAGCAGTTCTTC
TRBJ1-1 | TRBV12-3/TRBV12-4 | NA | TRBD1 | CASSLTGGRPEAFF | TGTGCCAGCAGTTTAACAGGGGGCCGCCCTGAAGCTTTCTTT
TRBJ2-1 | TRBV7-9 | NA | NA | CASSPPRVNEQFF | TGTGCCAGCAGCCCCCCCAGGGTTAATGAGCAGTTCTTC
TRBJ2-1 | TRBV5-1 | NA | TRBD2 | CASSPTSGGAYNEQFF | TGCGCCAGCAGCCCGACTAGCGGGGGGGCCTACAATGAGCAGTTCTTC
TRBJ2-1 | TRBV6-5 | few | TRBD2 | CASSSKGLLSYNEQFF | TGTGCCAGCAGTTCCAAGGGACTACTCTCCTACAATGAGCAGTTCTTC
TRBJ2-6 | TRBV5-1 | NA | TRBD1 | CASSFSGQGASGANVLTF | TGCGCCAGCAGCTTTTCGGGGCAGGGGGCTTCTGGGGCCAACGTCCTGACTTTC
TRBJ1-1 | TRBV2 | NA | NA | CASTGVRTEAFF | TGTGCCAGCACAGGGGTGAGGACTGAAGCTTTCTTT
TRBJ2-7 | TRBV27 | few | NA | CASKNPLVYEQYF | TGTGCCAGCAAAAACCCCCTGGTCTACGAGCAGTACTTC
TRBJ2-3 | TRBV7-9 | NA | NA | CASSSPPGLADTQYF | TGTGCCAGCAGCTCCCCCCCAGGTCTAGCAGATACGCAGTATTTT
TRBJ2-1 | TRBV4-1 | many | NA | CASSQDSVWEQFF | TGCGCCAGCAGCCAAGACAGTGTCTGGGAGCAGTTCTTC
TRBJ2-1 | TRBV7-2 | few | NA | CASSYFQGSSYNEQFF | TGTGCCAGCAGCTACTTTCAGGGGAGCTCCTACAATGAGCAGTTCTTC
TRBJ2-1 | TRBV30 | NA | NA | CAWSLQWLSSYNEQFF | TGTGCCTGGAGTTTACAGTGGCTAAGCTCCTACAATGAGCAGTTCTTC
TRBJ2-2 | TRBV9 | many | NA | CASSLTHGGYGELFF | TGTGCCAGCAGCCTTACACATGGGGGCTACGGGGAGCTGTTTTTT
TRBJ2-2 | TRBV19 | NA | NA | CASNRGVTGELFF | TGTGCCAGTAATCGGGGAGTGACCGGGGAGCTGTTTTTT
TRBJ2-7 | TRBV28 | few | NA | CASSSSDGLSYEQYF | TGTGCCAGCAGTTCGTCCGACGGACTCTCCTACGAGCAGTACTTC
TRBJ2-7 | TRBV19 | few | NA | CASSIRGGGTYEQYF | TGTGCCAGTAGTATCCGGGGCGGAGGGACCTACGAGCAGTACTTC
TRBJ1-1 | TRBV7-9 | NA | NA | CASSQPPTEGGTEAFF | TGTGCCAGCAGCCAACCTCCAACAGAGGGGGGCACTGAAGCTTTCTTT
TRBJ1-4 | TRBV7-2 | NA | NA | CASSLGSGVGEKLFF | TGTGCCAGCAGCTTAGGGTCCGGGGTGGGTGAAAAACTGTTTTTT
TRBJ2-7 | TRBV9 | few | TRBD2 | CASSVAGGGYEQYF | TGTGCCAGCAGCGTAGCAGGCGGGGGCTACGAGCAGTACTTC
TRBJ2-1 | TRBV25-1 | few | TRBD2 | CASSDPRLAGGNEQFF | TGTGCCAGCAGTGACCCTCGGCTAGCGGGAGGGAACGAGCAGTTCTTC
TRBJ2-7 | TRBV12-3/TRBV12-4 | NA | NA | CASRGRLGGSSSYEQYF | TGTGCCAGCCGAGGAAGATTGGGGGGCTCTAGCTCTTACGAGCAGTACTTC
TRBJ1-2 | TRBV20-1 | NA | TRBD1 | CSARGDRANYGYTF | TGCAGTGCTAGGGGGGACAGAGCTAACTATGGCTACACCTTC
TRBJ2-1 | TRBV12-3/TRBV12-4 | NA | NA | CASSLELAPYNEQFF | TGTGCCAGCAGTTTAGAACTAGCCCCCTACAATGAGCAGTTCTTC
TRBJ2-3 | TRBV20-1 | few | NA | CSVGELDTQYF | TGCAGTGTGGGGGAATTGGATACGCAGTATTTT
TRBJ2-7 | TRBV5-1 | few | NA | CASSPRGPEDYEQYF | TGCGCCAGCAGCCCCCGCGGGCCCGAAGATTACGAGCAGTACTTC
TRBJ2-6 | TRBV3-1 | few | NA | CASSQGGTGANVLTF | TGTGCCAGCAGCCAGGGGGGCACTGGGGCCAACGTCCTGACTTTC
TRBJ2-1 | TRBV6-2/TRBV6-3 | NA | NA | CASLNPGGPYNEQFF | TGTGCCAGCCTCAATCCGGGGGGCCCTTACAATGAGCAGTTCTTC
TRBJ2-5 | TRBV24-1 | NA | TRBD1 | CATSDRQGAEETQYF | TGTGCCACCAGTGATCGACAGGGGGCCGAGGAGACCCAGTACTTC
TRBJ2-5 | TRBV12-3/TRBV12-4 | few | NA | CASRSVGQETQYF | TGTGCCAGCAGATCAGTTGGGCAAGAGACCCAGTACTTC
TRBJ2-7 | TRBV28 | NA | NA | CASSLGGWNHEQYF | TGTGCCAGCAGCTTAGGGGGGTGGAACCACGAGCAGTACTTC
TRBJ2-7 | TRBV5-1 | few | TRBD1 | CASSLGGDSSYEQYF | TGCGCCAGCAGCTTGGGAGGGGACAGCTCCTACGAGCAGTACTTC
TRBJ1-1 | TRBV7-8 | NA | NA | CASSSQRTDMNTEAFF | TGTGCCAGCAGCTCCCAGAGGACAGACATGAACACTGAAGCTTTCTTT
TRBJ2-1 | TRBV12-3/TRBV12-4 | NA | TRBD1 | CASSLGTGINEQFF | TGTGCCAGCAGTTTAGGGACAGGTATTAATGAGCAGTTCTTC
TRBJ2-1 | TRBV24-1 | NA | TRBD1 | CATRSPGTGQVEQFF | TGTGCCACCAGAAGTCCCGGGACAGGGCAGGTTGAGCAGTTCTTC
TRBJ2-1 | TRBV29-1 | many | NA | CSVESPRARTGEQFF | TGCAGCGTTGAATCCCCCCGCGCCCGCACGGGTGAGCAGTTCTTC
TRBJ1-2 | TRBV5-1 | NA | NA | CASSFEPLLHQVLGYTF | TGCGCCAGCAGCTTCGAACCCCTACTTCATCAGGTCCTCGGCTACACCTTC
TRBJ1-2 | TRBV12-3/TRBV12-4 | NA | NA | CASSFQRGFYGYTF | TGTGCCAGCAGTTTTCAACGGGGTTTCTATGGCTACACCTTC
TRBJ2-7 | TRBV28 | NA | TRBD1 | CASSLWDRASSYEQYF | TGTGCCAGCAGTTTATGGGACAGGGCTAGCTCCTACGAGCAGTACTTC
TRBJ1-5 | TRBV7-9 | NA | TRBD1 | CASSPTGGSQPQHF | TGTGCCAGCAGCCCGACAGGGGGGAGTCAGCCCCAGCATTTT
TRBJ2-5 | TRBV7-3 | NA | NA | CASSSHMAETQYF | TGTGCCAGCAGCTCCCATATGGCGGAGACCCAGTACTTC
TRBJ1-1 | TRBV5-1 | few | TRBD1 | CASGTGSGTEAFF | TGCGCCAGCGGGACAGGGTCGGGCACTGAAGCTTTCTTT
TRBJ2-7 | TRBV5-5 | NA | TRBD1 | CASSWDRKEGQYF | TGTGCCAGCAGCTGGGACAGGAAGGAAGGGCAGTACTTC
TRBJ2-5 | TRBV9 | few | NA | CASSVDNTSPETQYF | TGTGCCAGCAGCGTAGATAACACCTCACCGGAGACCCAGTACTTC
TRBJ2-5 | TRBV11-2 | once | NA | CASSPRYGGTQYF | TGTGCCAGCAGCCCCCGCTATGGCGGGACCCAGTACTTC
TRBJ1-2 | TRBV5-1 | NA | NA | CASSLRDATDYTF | TGCGCCAGCAGCTTGCGCGACGCTACGGACTACACCTTC
TRBJ2-5 | TRBV5-4 | NA | TRBD1 | CASSSPGQGDETQYF | TGTGCCAGCAGCTCCCCGGGACAGGGGGATGAGACCCAGTACTTC
TRBJ2-7 | TRBV9 | few | TRBD1 | CASSLGTGNGEQYF | TGTGCCAGCAGCCTCGGGACAGGGAACGGCGAGCAGTACTTC